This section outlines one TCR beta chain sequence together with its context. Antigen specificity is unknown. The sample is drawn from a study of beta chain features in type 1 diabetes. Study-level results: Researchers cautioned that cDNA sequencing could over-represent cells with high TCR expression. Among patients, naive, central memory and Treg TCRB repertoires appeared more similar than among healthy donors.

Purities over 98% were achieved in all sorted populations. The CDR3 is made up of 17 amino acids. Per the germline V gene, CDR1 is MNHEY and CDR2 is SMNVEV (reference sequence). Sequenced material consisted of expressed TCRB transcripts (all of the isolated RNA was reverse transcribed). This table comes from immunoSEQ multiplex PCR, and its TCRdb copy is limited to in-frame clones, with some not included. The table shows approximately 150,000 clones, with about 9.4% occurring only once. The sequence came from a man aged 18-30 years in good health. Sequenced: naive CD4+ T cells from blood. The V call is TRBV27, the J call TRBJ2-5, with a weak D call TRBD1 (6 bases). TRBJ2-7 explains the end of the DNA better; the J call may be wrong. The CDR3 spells CASSPQGALPPSYEQYF. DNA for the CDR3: TGTGCCAGCAGTCCACAGGGTGCCCTCCCCCCTTCCTACGAGCAGTACTTC.